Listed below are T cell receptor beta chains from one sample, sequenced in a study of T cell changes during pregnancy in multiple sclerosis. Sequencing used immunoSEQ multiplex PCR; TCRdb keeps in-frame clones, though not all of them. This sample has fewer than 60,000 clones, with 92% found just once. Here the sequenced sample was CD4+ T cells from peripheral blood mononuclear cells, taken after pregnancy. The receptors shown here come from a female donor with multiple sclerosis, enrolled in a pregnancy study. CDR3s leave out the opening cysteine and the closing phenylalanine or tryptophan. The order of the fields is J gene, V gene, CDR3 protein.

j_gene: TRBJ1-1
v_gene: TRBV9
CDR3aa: ASSVVQHLNTEAF

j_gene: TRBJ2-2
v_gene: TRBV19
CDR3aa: ASRPGILNTGELF

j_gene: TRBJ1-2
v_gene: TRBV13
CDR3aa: ASSGRDRGYGYT

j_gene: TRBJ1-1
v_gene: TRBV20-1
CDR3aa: SAEGNTEAF

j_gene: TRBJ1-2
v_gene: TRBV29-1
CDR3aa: SVQDSDYGYT

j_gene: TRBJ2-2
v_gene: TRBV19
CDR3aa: ASRNPGGNTGELF

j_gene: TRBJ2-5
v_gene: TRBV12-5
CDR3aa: ASGLRGEETQY

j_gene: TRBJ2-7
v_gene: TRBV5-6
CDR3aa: ASSPGRDYEQY

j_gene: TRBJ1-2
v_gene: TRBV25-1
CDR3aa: ASSEFTQVYGYT

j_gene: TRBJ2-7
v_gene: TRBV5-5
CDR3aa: ASSQQGLYEQY

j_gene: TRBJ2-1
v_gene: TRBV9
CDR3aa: ASSPTGTNAYNEQF

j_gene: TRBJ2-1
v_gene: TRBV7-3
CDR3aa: ASSLGGLAGGPYNEQF

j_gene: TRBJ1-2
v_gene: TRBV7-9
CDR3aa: ASSLASGTTYGYT

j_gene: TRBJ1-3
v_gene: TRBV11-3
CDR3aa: ASSPGQGFGNTIY

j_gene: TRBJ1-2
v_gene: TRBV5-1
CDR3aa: ASSPPDTGYGYT

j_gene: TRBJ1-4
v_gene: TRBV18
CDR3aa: ASSLDIAGEKLF

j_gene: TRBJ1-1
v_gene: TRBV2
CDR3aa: ASAVTVGTEAF

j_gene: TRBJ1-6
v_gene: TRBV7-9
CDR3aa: ATGVDDRSYNSPLH

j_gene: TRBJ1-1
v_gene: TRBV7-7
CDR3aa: ASSLKQNTEAF

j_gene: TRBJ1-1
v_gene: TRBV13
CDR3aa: ASSATPGTGLTEAF

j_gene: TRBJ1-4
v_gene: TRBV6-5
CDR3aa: ASRMDSNEKLF

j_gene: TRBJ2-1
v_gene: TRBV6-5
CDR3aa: ASTSAGGPYNEQF

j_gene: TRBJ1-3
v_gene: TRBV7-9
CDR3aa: ASSFVDRLGTIY

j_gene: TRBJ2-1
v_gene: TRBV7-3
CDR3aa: ASSLSLPGNNEQF

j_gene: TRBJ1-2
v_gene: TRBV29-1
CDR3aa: SVAGSPRDNYGYT

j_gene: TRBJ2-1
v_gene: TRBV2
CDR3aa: ASSRDWDNEQF

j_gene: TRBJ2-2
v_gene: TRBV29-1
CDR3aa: SVERPHTGELF

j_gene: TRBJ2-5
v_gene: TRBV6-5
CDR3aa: ASSYTTVPQETQY

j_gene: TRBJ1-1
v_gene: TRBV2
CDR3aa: ASSEGAGAMNTEAF

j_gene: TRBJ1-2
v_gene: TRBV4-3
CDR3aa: ASKRDRGGYGYT

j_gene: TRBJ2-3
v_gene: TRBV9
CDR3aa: ASSTTSGYTDTQY

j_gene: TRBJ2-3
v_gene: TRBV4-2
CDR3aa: ASSQGLAGTLDTQY

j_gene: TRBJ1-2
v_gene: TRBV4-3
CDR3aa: ASSHEGGRGGYT

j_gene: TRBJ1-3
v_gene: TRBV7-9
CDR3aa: ASSSTQGAGNTIY

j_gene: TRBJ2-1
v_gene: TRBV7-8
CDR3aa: ASSLTGTSGANEQF

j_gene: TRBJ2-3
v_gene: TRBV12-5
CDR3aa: ASGLGSGTDTQY

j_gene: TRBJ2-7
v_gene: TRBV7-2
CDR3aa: ASSSRDTYFAYEQY

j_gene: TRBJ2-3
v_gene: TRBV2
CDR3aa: ASRAQPGLTTDTQY

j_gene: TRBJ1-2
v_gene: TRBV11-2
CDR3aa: ASSLVGAYGYT

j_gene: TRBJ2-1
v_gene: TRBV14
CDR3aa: ASSQAGRGRNYEQF

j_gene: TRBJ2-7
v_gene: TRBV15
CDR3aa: ATSSGQGRIYEQY

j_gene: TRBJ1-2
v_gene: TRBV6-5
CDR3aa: ASSYLGRRANYGYT